A selection of T cell receptor beta chains follows, all from one sample in a study of spatial heterogeneity in lung cancer. TCRdb passed the 5' RACE reads through MiXCR, listing each CDR3 protein once. The sample records over 6,000 distinct CDR3 sequences, 1.3% being singletons. Sequenced material: lung tumor tissue, taken at surgery. The receptors stem from a male donor with early-stage non-small cell lung cancer. CDR3s include the opening cysteine and the closing phenylalanine or tryptophan. Fields, in order: V gene, clone size, J gene, D gene, CDR3 DNA, CDR3 protein. The D gene is left open where the match is weak. Clone size is given as once, few, many, or a class for an expanded clone.

V: TRBV10-2; size: many; J: TRBJ1-5; D: NA; DNA: TGCGCCAGCGTAGCCCTCAGGGGTCAGCCCCAGCATTTT; CDR3: CASVALRGQPQHF
V: TRBV5-1; size: medium-sized; J: TRBJ2-3; D: NA; DNA: TGCGCCAGCAGTTGGAGGGCGGGGAGCACAGATACGCAGTATTTT; CDR3: CASSWRAGSTDTQYF
V: TRBV7-3; size: many; J: TRBJ2-5; D: NA; DNA: TGTGCCAGCAGCTCAGGGGACCAAGAGACCCAGTACTTC; CDR3: CASSSGDQETQYF
V: TRBV7-3; size: many; J: TRBJ2-2; D: NA; DNA: TGTGCCAGCAGCTTACTGGGCGGGCCTTCGGACACCGGGGAGCTGTTTTTT; CDR3: CASSLLGGPSDTGELFF
V: TRBV29-1; size: many; J: TRBJ1-1; D: NA; DNA: TGCAGCGTTGACACGAACACTGAAGCTTTCTTT; CDR3: CSVDTNTEAFF
V: TRBV7-2; size: medium-sized; J: TRBJ2-3; D: NA; DNA: TGTGCCAGCAGCCAAGGAGGAGGGCCGCAGTATTTT; CDR3: CASSQGGGPQYF
V: TRBV9; size: many; J: TRBJ2-7; D: TRBD1; DNA: TGTGCCAGCAGCTCGGGGACAGGGGATCTGAGCGAGCAGTACTTC; CDR3: CASSSGTGDLSEQYF
V: TRBV13; size: many; J: TRBJ1-2; D: NA; DNA: TGTGCCAGCAGCTCACCGGGACCGTCTGTTGGCTACACCTTC; CDR3: CASSSPGPSVGYTF
V: TRBV27; size: many; J: TRBJ1-2; D: NA; DNA: TGTGCCAGCAGTTTATCGCGTTATTTGGATGGCTACACCTTC; CDR3: CASSLSRYLDGYTF
V: TRBV2; size: many; J: TRBJ1-1; D: NA; DNA: TGTGCCAGCAGTGTAGAACAGAACACTGAAGCTTTCTTT; CDR3: CASSVEQNTEAFF
V: TRBV27; size: many; J: TRBJ2-3; D: NA; DNA: TGTGCCAGCACCCCGGGACTCCCCGGTGATACGCAGTATTTT; CDR3: CASTPGLPGDTQYF
V: TRBV12-3/TRBV12-4; size: many; J: TRBJ1-2; D: NA; DNA: TGTGCCAGCAGTTTATCGGGCCCGTTTAGCTACACCTTC; CDR3: CASSLSGPFSYTF
V: TRBV7-9; size: many; J: TRBJ1-1; D: NA; DNA: TGTGCCAGCAGCCCAGACATCGACAGATTTGAAGCTTTCTTT; CDR3: CASSPDIDRFEAFF
V: TRBV20-1; size: medium-sized; J: TRBJ2-1; D: TRBD2; DNA: TGCAGTGCCCTGACTAGCGGGAGCTGGTACAATGAGCAGTTCTTC; CDR3: CSALTSGSWYNEQFF
V: TRBV7-2; size: many; J: TRBJ2-1; D: TRBD2; DNA: TGTGCCAGCAGCTCCGGGGGGGGGGGCCAGGGTGAGCAGTTCTTC; CDR3: CASSSGGGGQGEQFF